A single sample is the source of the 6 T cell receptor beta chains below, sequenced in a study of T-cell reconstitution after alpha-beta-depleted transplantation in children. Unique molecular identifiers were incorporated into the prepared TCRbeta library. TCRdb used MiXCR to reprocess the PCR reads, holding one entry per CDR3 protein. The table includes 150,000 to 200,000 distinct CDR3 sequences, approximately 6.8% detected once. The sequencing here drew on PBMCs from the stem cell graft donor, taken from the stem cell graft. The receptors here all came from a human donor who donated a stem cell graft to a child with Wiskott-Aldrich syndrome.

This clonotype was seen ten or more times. The CDR3: CASTRPRDYTNEQFF. The CDR3 coding sequence is TGTGCCAGCACCCGGCCCCGGGACTACACAAATGAGCAGTTCTTC. V gene TRBV12-3 or TRBV12-4 combines with J gene TRBJ2-1, with TRBD2 matching over 7 bases. This CDR3 is 15 amino acids long. V shed 7 bases, J shed 7 bases, and the junction held 13 bases outside the gene matches.

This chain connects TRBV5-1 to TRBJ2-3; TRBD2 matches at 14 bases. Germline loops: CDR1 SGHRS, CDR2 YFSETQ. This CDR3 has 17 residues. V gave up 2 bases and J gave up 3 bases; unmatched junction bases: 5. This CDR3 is CASSFAGTSGSTDTQYF. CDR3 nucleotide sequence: TGCGCCAGCAGCTTCGCCGGGACTAGCGGGAGTACAGATACGCAGTATTTT.

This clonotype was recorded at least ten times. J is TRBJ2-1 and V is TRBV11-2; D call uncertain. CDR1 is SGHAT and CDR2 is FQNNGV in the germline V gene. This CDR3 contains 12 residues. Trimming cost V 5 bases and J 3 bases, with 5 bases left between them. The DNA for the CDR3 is TGTGCCAGCAGCCGTAGCTACAATGAGCAGTTCTTC. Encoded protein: CASSRSYNEQFF.

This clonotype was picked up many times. The CDR3 sequence: CATKRGLADYNEQFF. The CDR3 nucleotides are TGTGCCACCAAAAGGGGGCTAGCGGACTACAATGAGCAGTTCTTC. The genes are TRBV10-3 and TRBJ2-1; tentatively, D is TRBD1 or TRBD2 (7 bases each). Germline CDR1 ENHRY, CDR2 SYGVKD. This CDR3 has 15 amino acids. V lost 10 bases and J 3 bases, leaving 19 bases between the germline ends.

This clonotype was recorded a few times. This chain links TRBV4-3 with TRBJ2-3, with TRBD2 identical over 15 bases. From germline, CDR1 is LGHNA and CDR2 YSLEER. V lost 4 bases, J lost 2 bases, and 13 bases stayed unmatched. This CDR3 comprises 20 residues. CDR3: CASSPTPGTSGGRYTDTQYF. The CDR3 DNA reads TGCGCCAGCAGCCCTACTCCCGGGACTAGCGGGGGGCGTTACACAGATACGCAGTATTTT.

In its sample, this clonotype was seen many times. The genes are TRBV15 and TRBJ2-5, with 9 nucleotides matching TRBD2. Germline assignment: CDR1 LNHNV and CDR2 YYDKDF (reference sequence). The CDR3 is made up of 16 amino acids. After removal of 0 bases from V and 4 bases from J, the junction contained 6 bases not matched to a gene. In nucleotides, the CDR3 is TGTGCCACCAGCAGAGATTCGGCTAGCGGGATAGAGACCCAGTACTTC. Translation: CATSRDSASGIETQYF.